The source of this TCR beta chain is a study of cytomegalovirus exposure and HLA in healthy donors. PCR amplification relied on 60 Vbeta primers (plus 13 Jbeta primers). The data were produced by immunoSEQ multiplex PCR, yet TCRdb's version contains in-frame clones alone and is incomplete. The sample lists about 140,000 clones, roughly 83% occurring once. This clone was recorded once. The CDR3 is 15 residues long. CDR1 and CDR2 from the germline V gene are SGHAT and FQNNGV. With 5 bases clipped from V and 2 bases from J, the junction kept 2 bases outside the gene matches. Sequencing used PBMCs. The TCR originated in a female donor in good health and CMV-seronegative. This sequence joins TRBV11-2 and TRBJ2-1, with 11 bases matching TRBD1. The CDR3 nucleotides read TGTGCCAGCAGCCCGGGACAGGGGGCCTACAATGAGCAGTTCTTC. It codes for CASSPGQGAYNEQFF. The variable domain in full, with the rest retrieved from reference TRBV11-2 and TRBJ2-1, is EAGVAQSPRYKIIEKRQSVAFWCNPISGHATLYWYQQILGQGPKLLIQFQNNGVVDDSQLPKDRFSAERLKGVDSTLKIQPAKLEDSAVYLCASSPGQGAYNEQFFGPGTRLTVL.